This T cell receptor (beta chain) was identified in a study of identical twins. The V end lost 0 bases, the J end lost 15 bases, and 15 bases lay between the germline ends. The CDR3 length is 13 residues. Per the germline V gene, CDR1 is LGHNA and CDR2 is YSLEER. The table lists this clonotype with many counts. Among all donors, each was a healthy Caucasian. TCRdb reprocessed the 5' RACE reads via MiXCR and lists one record per CDR3 protein. This table has roughly 500,000 distinct CDR3 sequences, 20% to 25% appearing once. This sample was also put to use in a study of T cells expressing NK-cell markers. That investigation notes: TCR beta repertoires came from sorted CD3+CD56+NKG2C+, CD3+CD56+NKG2C- and CD3+CD56-NKG2C+ T cells. Sequencing covered eight donors, seven HCMV-seropositive and one seronegative. The study left the HCMV specificity of expanded NKG2C+ T cell clones unresolved.

This chain connects TRBV4-3 to TRBJ2-1; no clear D gene. Sequencing input: CD4+ T cells sorted from blood. This clonotype originated in a woman between 18 and 30 years old in good health. In nucleotides, the CDR3 is TGCGCCAGCAGCCAAGATCGGGCAGGCCTACGGTTCTTC. Encoded protein: CASSQDRAGLRFF.